The present entry profiles one T cell receptor (beta chain) with its context. Its antigen is undetermined. The assay was immunoSEQ multiplex PCR, and TCRdb's table has in-frame clones only and misses some. The sample holds tens of thousands of clones, 80% to 85% seen once. The entry originates in a study of graft-versus-host responses after intestinal transplantation. The germline gives CDR1 SGHRS, CDR2 YFSETQ. Trimming took off 0 bases at V and 7 bases at J, with 13 bases between the two ends. This CDR3 has 15 amino acids. The chain employs TRBV5-1 and TRBJ1-4, with D possibly being TRBD1 (5 bases). Sample: unstimulated CD8+ T cells sorted from spleen or lymph node cells, taken before intestinal transplant. The sequence came from a human donor who received an intestinal transplant. The CDR3 region is CASSLVAGRTEKLFF. DNA of the CDR3: TGCGCCAGCAGCTTGGTGGCAGGGCGGACTGAAAAACTGTTTTTT.